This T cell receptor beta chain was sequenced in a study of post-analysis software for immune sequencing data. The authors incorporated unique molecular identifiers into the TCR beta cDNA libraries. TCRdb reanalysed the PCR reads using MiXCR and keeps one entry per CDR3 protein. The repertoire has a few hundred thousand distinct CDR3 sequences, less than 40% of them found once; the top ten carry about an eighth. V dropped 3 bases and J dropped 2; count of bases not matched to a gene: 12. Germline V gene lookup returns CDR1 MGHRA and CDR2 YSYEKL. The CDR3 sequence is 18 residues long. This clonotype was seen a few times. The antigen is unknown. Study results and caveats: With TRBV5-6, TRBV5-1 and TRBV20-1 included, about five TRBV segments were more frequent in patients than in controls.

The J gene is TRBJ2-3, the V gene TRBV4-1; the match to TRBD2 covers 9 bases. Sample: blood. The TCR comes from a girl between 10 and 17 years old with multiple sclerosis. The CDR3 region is CASSQDEGLAGTTDTQYF. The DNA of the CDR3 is TGCGCCAGCAGCCAGGATGAAGGCCTAGCGGGGACCACAGATACGCAGTATTTT.